This T cell receptor beta chain emerged from a study of OX40 agonist ivuxolimab in advanced cancers. Turning to the overall study: Ivuxolimab, which targeted the costimulatory receptor OX40 (CD134), was an agonistic, fully human IgG2 monoclonal antibody. Of the roughly 54 patients in dose escalation, 19 had hepatocellular carcinoma, some 15 had melanoma, 9 had renal cell carcinoma and 9 had head and neck cancer. Intravenous ivuxolimab was administered to patients every 2 weeks at six dose levels: 0.01, 0.1, 0.3, 1.5, 3 and 10 mg/kg. The paper covers the monotherapy dose-escalation part of the phase I ivuxolimab trial, which included N ≈ 52 patients. Prior anti-PD-1, anti-PD-L1 or anti-CTLA-4 therapy was permitted, and 40% of dose-escalation patients had received checkpoint inhibitors. Partial responses were achieved by three dose-escalation patients, of whom one had hepatocellular carcinoma and two had cutaneous melanoma. The purpose of peripheral TCRbeta sequencing was to test whether ivuxolimab changed TCR sequence diversity and led to clonal T-cell expansion. The dose-escalation cohort was approximately 83% male with a mean age of around 64 years, ranging from 23 to 79. The paper as a whole reports these results and caveats: In partial responders in the 0.1-3.0 mg/kg groups, normalized peripheral clonal expansion was found to be among the lowest, especially among CD8+ T cells. At doses of 0.1 to 3.0 mg/kg, clonal expansion of both CD4+ and CD8+ blood T cells was observed from baseline to week 6. Low levels of normalized T-cell clonal expansion were also seen in some patients who did not respond. Which antigens the clonally expanded peripheral T cells were specific for was not determined. After ivuxolimab, more expanded clones were found on average in CD8+ T cells than in CD4+ T cells.

Points on this clone: Its antigen is currently not known. No per-base quality is available; no much larger clone lies one base away.

For sequencing of the TCRbeta CDR3 region, genomic DNA was extracted from the sorted cells. The immunoSEQ Assay was used for sequencing of TCRbeta CDR3 regions. This is the immuneACCESS table as TCRdb keeps it, with only in-frame sequences that have V and J called. A part of the clones is gone; compared with another copy, unresolved V genes explain less than half, and the rest is unexplained. Present in this sample are tens of thousands of clones, more than 70% of which were seen just once. Of the sample, 0.85% to 1.1% falls within the top ten clones. Patients with autoimmune disease history or receiving systemic immunosuppression were excluded from the trial. Peripheral blood for TCR sequencing was collected from all dose cohorts at baseline, on cycle 4 day 1, and on cycle 7 day 1. Samples came from an open-label, multicenter, first-in-human phase I dose-escalation trial of ivuxolimab. The trial enrolled adults with locally advanced or metastatic head and neck squamous cell, hepatocellular, melanoma or renal cell carcinoma. Before TCR sequencing, CD4+ and CD8+ T cells were separately sorted from peripheral blood.

The germline ends are 9 bases apart after V is trimmed by 5 bases and J by 1 base. Looking up the germline V gene yields CDR1 SGHRS and CDR2 YFSETQ. The CDR3 numbers 13 residues from cysteine through phenylalanine. Only the CDR3 portion is preserved as DNA: 39 bases, with reading frame beginning at the first base. The specimen was CD4+ or CD8+ T cells sorted from blood, collected in a trial of the OX40 agonist ivuxolimab. The receptor was isolated from an adult with an advanced solid tumor such as melanoma, head and neck, liver or kidney cancer. In this chain, TRBV5-1 is recombined with TRBJ1-1, with no confident D gene call. The nucleotide sequence reads as follows: TGCGCCAGCAGGGCTGGGGAGAACACTGAAGCTTTCTTT. The encoded protein is CASRAGENTEAFF.